This record looks at one T cell receptor beta chain sequence and its context. This sample is part of a study of T cells in Graves' hyperthyroidism and ophthalmopathy. RNA transcripts gave rise to amplified TCR beta CDR3 regions. The TCR CDR3 was amplified in a first-round RT-PCR using the HTBI primer set. MiXCR, applied by TCRdb to the multiplex PCR reads, yields one record per CDR3 protein. In the table there are some 760,000 distinct CDR3 sequences, around 15% of which are singletons. The source of this sequence is a woman between 18 and 29 years old with Graves' hyperthyroidism. The sequenced material came from blood.

The CDR3 is CSARWEGRETQYF. CDR3 DNA: TGCAGTGCTCGGTGGGAGGGCCGTGAGACCCAGTACTTC. J is TRBJ2-5 and V is TRBV20-1; 7 bases are shared with TRBD2. CDR1 is DFQATT, CDR2 SNEGSKA, per germline (reference sequence). Losses at the gene ends were 5 bases for V and 5 bases for J; bases not matched to a gene: 8. This CDR3 has 13 residues.